This T cell receptor (beta chain) was found in a study of early T cells in non-severe SARS-CoV-2 infection. Study conclusions and caveats: Lookups in VDJdb leaned toward anti-spike CD8 responses and missed private and CD4 specificities.

TCRdb re-called the 5' RACE reads through MiXCR, storing one row per CDR3 protein. The sample contains fewer than 70,000 distinct CDR3 sequences, roughly 12% of which appear only once. This clonotype was counted many times. Its cognate antigen is unknown. The germline gives CDR1 SGHAT, CDR2 FQNNGV. The V and J ends lost 5 bases and 4 bases respectively, with 17 bases between them. This CDR3 contains 15 residues. The sequencing sample was made of whole blood. The TCR was taken from an adult who was a healthcare worker with PCR-confirmed SARS-CoV-2 infection or an uninfected control (not recorded which). J is TRBJ2-5 and V is TRBV11-2; a weak D match, TRBD1 (6 bases). The CDR3 spells CASSLPWGRGETQYF. The CDR3 region has the DNA TGTGCCAGCAGCCTTCCGTGGGGGCGCGGAGAGACCCAGTACTTC. Variable domain in full (rest from reference TRBV11-2 and TRBJ2-5): EAGVAQSPRYKIIEKRQSVAFWCNPISGHATLYWYQQILGQGPKLLIQFQNNGVVDDSQLPKDRFSAERLKGVDSTLKIQPAKLEDSAVYLCASSLPWGRGETQYFGPGTRLLVL.